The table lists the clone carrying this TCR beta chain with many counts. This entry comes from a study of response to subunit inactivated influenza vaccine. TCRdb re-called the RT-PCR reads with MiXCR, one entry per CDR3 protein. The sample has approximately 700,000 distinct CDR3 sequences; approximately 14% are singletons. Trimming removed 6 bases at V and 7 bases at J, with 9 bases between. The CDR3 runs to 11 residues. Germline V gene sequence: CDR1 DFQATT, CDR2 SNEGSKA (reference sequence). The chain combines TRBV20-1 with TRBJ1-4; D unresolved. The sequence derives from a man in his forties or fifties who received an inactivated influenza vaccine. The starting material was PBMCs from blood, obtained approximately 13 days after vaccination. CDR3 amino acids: CSARAGEKLFF. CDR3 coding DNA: TGCAGTGCGAGGGCAGGTGAAAAACTGTTTTTT.